The 29 T cell receptor beta chains listed next were all sequenced from one sample in a study of vaccination and CD4 T cells after COVID-19. Their specific antigens are unknown. The Oncomine TCR Beta short-read assay was applied to DNA of cultured CD4+ T cells. TCRdb itself ran the PCR reads through MiXCR, one entry per CDR3 protein. The table records thousands of distinct CDR3 sequences, approximately 51% of them present only once. Treatment: approximately 9-day PBMC culture with coronavirus spike peptide pools or control peptides (ViraFEST assay). During the years 2011-2018, before the COVID-19 pandemic, the unexposed donor's CD4+ T cells were collected. Sequencing was done on a sample of CD4+ T cells from blood, cultured in vitro. These receptors came from a human donor in good health.

The rearrangement links TRBV6-1 to TRBJ2-7; 7 positions agree with TRBD1. The length of the CDR3 is 13 residues. V lost 4 bases, J lost 6 bases, and 6 bases stayed unmatched. Germline V gives CDR1 MNHNS, CDR2 SASEGT. The CDR3 is CASSVRDSFEQYF. The CDR3 bases are TGTGCCAGCAGTGTCCGGGACAGCTTCGAGCAGTACTTC.

This chain connects TRBV6-5 to TRBJ2-7; D tentatively reads TRBD1 or TRBD2 (6 bases each). Trimming took off 2 bases at V and 3 bases at J, with 11 bases between the two ends. The CDR3 consists of 14 residues. Looked up from germline, CDR1 is MNHEY and CDR2 is SVGAGI. CDR3 amino acids: CASSYRGENYEQYF. The CDR3 bases are TGTGCCAGCAGTTACAGGGGGGAAAACTACGAGCAGTACTTC.

CDR3 DNA: TGTGCCAGCAGTTACGGGGGGGGCGTATTGAACACTGAAGCTTTCTTT. This translates into CASSYGGGVLNTEAFF. The chain has TRBV6-5 and TRBJ1-1, with D perhaps matching TRBD1 (6 bases). The V and J ends lost 2 bases and 0 bases respectively, with 13 bases between them. The CDR3 has 16 amino acids. Germline CDR1 reads MNHEY; CDR2 reads SVGAGI.

The DNA of the CDR3 is TGTGCCAGCGGCTCTCGTACGAACACTGAAGCTTTCTTT. This codes for CASGSRTNTEAFF. The V gene is TRBV7-8, the J gene TRBJ1-1; D is unresolved. This CDR3 is built from 13 residues. Germline loops: CDR1 SGHVS, CDR2 FQNEAQ. V was shortened by 8 bases and J by 1 base, with 11 bases between the two germline ends.

The chain recombines TRBV25-1 with TRBJ1-5; D is perhaps TRBD1 (6 bases). This CDR3 region has 15 residues. Between the trimmed V and J ends, which lost 4 bases and 4 bases, there was a span of 14 bases. CDR1 is MGHDK, CDR2 SYGVNS, per germline. The CDR3 DNA reads TGTGCCAGCAGTGCCTCCGGGACACCAAATCAGCCCCAGCATTTT. This translates into CASSASGTPNQPQHF.

This clonotype came up a few times. The rearrangement joins TRBV20-1 to TRBJ1-5, with TRBD1 matching 8 bases. This CDR3 contains 14 residues. The germline V gene has CDR1 DFQATT and CDR2 SNEGSKA (reference sequence). After removal of 5 bases from V and 6 bases from J, the junction contained 9 bases not matched to a gene. CDR3 protein: CSAGTGGRSQPQHF. The CDR3 nucleotides are TGCAGTGCTGGCACAGGGGGACGTAGTCAGCCCCAGCATTTT.

Only a few counts were recorded for this clonotype. The chain is built from TRBV7-2 and TRBJ1-5; D uncertain. The CDR3 spans 13 residues. The V end lost 2 bases, the J end lost 6 bases, and 8 bases lay between the germline ends. Germline V gives CDR1 SGHTA, CDR2 FQGNSA. CDR3 nucleotide sequence: TGTGCCAGCAGCTTATCTTTCAGTCAGCCCCAGCATTTT. Amino acid sequence: CASSLSFSQPQHF.

This clonotype was recorded once. The V call is TRBV4-3, the J call TRBJ1-1; D remains ambiguous. V dropped 0 bases and J dropped 4 bases, with 9 bases sitting between them. Germline V gene lookup returns CDR1 LGHNA and CDR2 YSLEER. The CDR3 has 14 residues. CDR3 bases: TGCGCCAGCAGCCAAGATAGGGTCTCCACTGAAGCTTTCTTT. As protein: CASSQDRVSTEAFF.

The J gene is TRBJ2-2, the V gene TRBV5-1; 9 nucleotides match TRBD1. This CDR3 spans 17 amino acids. V shed 3 bases and J 0 bases; nucleotides not matched to a gene: 6. Per the germline V gene, CDR1 is SGHRS and CDR2 is YFSETQ. DNA of the CDR3: TGCGCCAGCAGCTCCCAGACAGGGGGAACGAACACCGGGGAGCTGTTTTTT. It yields the protein CASSSQTGGTNTGELFF.

The V gene is TRBV20-1, the J gene TRBJ2-5; no clear D. The germline CDR1 and CDR2 sequences are DFQATT and SNEGSKA (reference sequence). Trimming removed 3 bases from V and 5 bases from J, with 10 bases in between. The CDR3 extends over 12 amino acids. In DNA form, the CDR3 reads TGCAGTGCTAGCTCTATGCGGGAGACCCAGTACTTC. It yields the protein CSASSMRETQYF.

The chain recombines TRBV30 with TRBJ1-5, with 7 bases lining up with TRBD1. V trimming: 4 bases; J trimming: 4 bases; junction bases outside the gene matches: 10. Looked up from germline, CDR1 is GTSNPN and CDR2 is SVGIG (reference sequence). CDR3 length: 15 residues. CDR3 protein: CAWTLGDRANQPQHF. CDR3 sequence (DNA): TGTGCCTGGACCCTTGGAGACAGGGCAAATCAGCCCCAGCATTTT.

The chain links TRBV10-2 to TRBJ1-1, with D unclear. The V end lost 0 bases, the J end lost 5 bases, and 10 bases lay between the germline ends. The CDR3 extends over 14 amino acids. Germline V gene data show CDR1 as WSHSY and CDR2 as SAAADI. CDR3 sequence reads: CASSESGDRTEAFF. The CDR3 nucleotides are TGCGCCAGCAGTGAGTCCGGGGATAGAACTGAAGCTTTCTTT.

The chain employs TRBV20-1 and TRBJ1-1; tentatively, D is TRBD1 (6 bases). Trimming shortened V by 3 bases and J by 6 bases, and 14 bases separated the two germline ends. The germline gives CDR1 DFQATT, CDR2 SNEGSKA (reference sequence). The CDR3 is 13 amino acids. The CDR3 coding sequence is TGCAGTGCTAGTCGAACCACAGGGCCTGAAGCTTTCTTT. Encoded protein: CSASRTTGPEAFF.

V gene TRBV10-1 combines with J gene TRBJ2-7, with D uncertain. The V gene lost 2 bases and the J gene lost 0 bases, with 8 bases spanning the gap. From germline, CDR1 is WNHNN and CDR2 SYGVQD (reference sequence). This CDR3 is 14 amino acids long. CDR3 protein: CASSEGGISYEQYF. CDR3 nucleotide sequence: TGCGCCAGCAGTGAGGGCGGCATCTCCTACGAGCAGTACTTC.

This clonotype came up a few times. V gene TRBV6-5 combines with J gene TRBJ2-7, with 7 bases fitting TRBD2. V trimming: 0 bases; J trimming: 4 bases; junction bases outside the gene matches: 9. The CDR3 consists of 16 residues. Germline V gene sequence: CDR1 MNHEY, CDR2 SVGAGI. The CDR3 protein is CASSYSGGGGGYEQYF. CDR3 DNA sequence: TGTGCCAGCAGTTACTCGGGCGGGGGTGGTGGATACGAGCAGTACTTC.

J is TRBJ2-7 and V is TRBV6-1; D possibly corresponds to TRBD2 (7 bases). This CDR3 is built from 15 residues. Germline lookup yields CDR1 MNHNS and CDR2 SASEGT. V lost 5 bases and J lost 1, with 15 bases in between. As DNA, the CDR3 is TGTGCCAGCAGTACGGTAGGGGGGGCGTCCTACGAGCAGTACTTC. It specifies CASSTVGGASYEQYF.

The V call is TRBV5-8, the J call TRBJ2-3, with 9 bases identical to TRBD1. CDR3 length equals 15 residues. Germline V lookup: CDR1 SGHTS, CDR2 YDEGEE. J gave up 4 bases and V 4 bases, and 7 bases lay outside the gene matches. CDR3 sequence (DNA): TGTGCCAGCAGCCTAGGGGGACAGGGTTCAGATACGCAGTATTTT. It yields the protein CASSLGGQGSDTQYF.

V gene TRBV10-3 combines with J gene TRBJ1-5; D perhaps matches TRBD1 (5 bases). CDR1 and CDR2 (germline): ENHRY, SYGVKD. The V and J ends lost 10 bases and 7 bases respectively, with 14 bases between them. CDR3 length equals 12 residues. This CDR3 is CATGTDAQPQHF. CDR3 nucleotide sequence: TGTGCCACCGGGACGGACGCACAGCCCCAGCATTTT.

The J gene is TRBJ1-2, the V gene TRBV29-1; TRBD1 agrees at 9 bases. Trimming removed 4 bases from V and 6 bases from J; junction bases left unmatched: 6. Germline CDR1 is SQVTM and CDR2 is ANQGSEA. The CDR3 extends over 13 amino acids. As DNA, the CDR3 is TGCAGCGTTGTGACAGGGGGTCTTGATGGCTACACCTTC. Translating it yields CSVVTGGLDGYTF. Full variable domain (missing parts from reference TRBV29-1 and TRBJ1-2): SAVISQKPSRDICQRGTSLTIQCQVDSQVTMMFWYRQQPGQSLTLIATANQGSEATYESGFVIDKFPISRPNLTFSTLTVSNMSPEDSSIYLCSVVTGGLDGYTFGSGTRLTVV.

The J gene is TRBJ1-1, the V gene TRBV6-5; D is unresolved. V lost 2 bases, J lost 4 bases, and 14 bases lay in between. CDR1 is MNHEY, CDR2 SVGAGI, per germline. This CDR3 contains 15 residues. The chain's CDR3 is CASSYGDIGLTEAFF. CDR3 in DNA: TGTGCCAGCAGTTACGGTGACATAGGTCTCACTGAAGCTTTCTTT.

This clonotype was seen a few times. In DNA form, the CDR3 reads TGTGCCAGCAGCGACAGGGGGGGAGATCAGCCCCAGCATTTT. It specifies CASSDRGGDQPQHF. This rearrangement joins TRBV19 to TRBJ1-5, with TRBD1 identical over 9 bases. Per the germline V gene, CDR1 is LNHDA and CDR2 is SQIVND (reference sequence). This CDR3 spans 14 amino acids. V shed 9 bases, J shed 5 bases, and the junction held 8 bases outside the gene matches.

J is TRBJ2-1 and V is TRBV20-1, with 8 bases matching TRBD2. Germline values: CDR1 DFQATT, CDR2 SNEGSKA (reference sequence). V lost 5 bases, J lost 8 bases, and 11 bases stayed unmatched. This CDR3 region has 14 residues. The CDR3 coding sequence is TGCAGTGCTTCTCCGGGACTAGTAGTCGATGAGCAGTTCTTC. It encodes CSASPGLVVDEQFF.

This chain uses TRBV2 with TRBJ2-1; 9 bases agree with TRBD2. V lost 7 bases, J lost 6 bases, and 10 bases stayed unmatched. The germline CDR1 and CDR2 sequences are SNHLY and FYNNEI. CDR3 size: 15 residues. The CDR3 reads CASTNKRGAGNEQFF. In nucleotides, the CDR3 is TGTGCCAGCACTAACAAGCGGGGGGCAGGCAATGAGCAGTTCTTC.

This clonotype has a handful of counts. This CDR3 reads CASSLGTGSAKLFF. The CDR3 bases are TGTGCCAGCAGCTTGGGGACAGGGTCGGCAAAACTGTTTTTT. The V call is TRBV7-9, the J call TRBJ1-4, with 9 bases identical to TRBD1. Germline CDR1 reads SEHNR; CDR2 reads FQNEAQ (reference sequence). V lost 3 bases and J lost 10; bases outside the gene matches: 6. The CDR3 length is 14 residues.

J is TRBJ2-3 and V is TRBV9, with D unresolved. Trimming pared 0 bases from V and 3 bases from J, leaving 5 bases between. Germline loops: CDR1 SGDLS, CDR2 YYNGEE. The CDR3 is made up of 13 amino acids. The CDR3 sequence is CASSVEATDTQYF. The CDR3 nucleotides read TGTGCCAGCAGCGTAGAGGCTACAGATACGCAGTATTTT.

This clonotype was recorded only once. This sequence joins TRBV7-9 and TRBJ1-2, with D unclear. Germline lookup yields CDR1 SEHNR and CDR2 FQNEAQ (reference sequence). Trimming took off 1 base at V and 6 bases at J, with 9 bases between the two ends. There are 13 residues in the CDR3. In DNA, the CDR3 is TGTGCCAGCAGCTTAGATTCACTGGATGGCTACACCTTC. It yields the protein CASSLDSLDGYTF.

The rearrangement uses TRBV20-1 and TRBJ2-1; 7 bases are shared with TRBD1. The V gene's germline CDR1 is DFQATT and CDR2 SNEGSKA (reference sequence). V gave up 5 bases and J gave up 9 bases; unmatched junction bases: 13. This CDR3 has 14 amino acids. The CDR3 sequence: CSAGLMTGYSEQFF. The CDR3 DNA reads as TGCAGTGCTGGGCTCATGACAGGGTATAGTGAGCAGTTCTTC.

J is TRBJ2-5 and V is TRBV29-1; unclear D gene. From germline, CDR1 is SQVTM and CDR2 ANQGSEA. CDR3 length equals 14 residues. V was shortened by 1 base and J by 0 bases, with 9 bases between the two germline ends. The CDR3 loop reads CSVEGTSNQETQYF. The CDR3 region has the DNA TGCAGCGTTGAAGGTACCTCCAACCAAGAGACCCAGTACTTC.

The rearrangement joins TRBV5-4 to TRBJ1-2; D unclear. CDR1 and CDR2 from the germline V gene are SGHNT and YYREEE (reference sequence). The CDR3 extends over 13 amino acids. The V end was cut by 1 base, the J end by 4 bases, with 8 bases between. CDR3 loop: CASSLSAGYGYTF. The CDR3 DNA follows: TGTGCCAGCAGCTTGTCGGCAGGCTATGGCTACACCTTC. Based on the CDR3 plus reference TRBV5-4 and TRBJ1-2, the full variable domain is ETGVTQSPTHLIKTRGQQVTLRCSSQSGHNTVSWYQQALGQGPQFIFQYYREEENGRGNFPPRFSGLQFPNYSSELNVNALELDDSALYLCASSLSAGYGYTFGSGTRLTVV.